The present TCR beta chain was sequenced within a study of blood T cells in healthy people across ages. General observations from the study: Unknown donor CMV status possibly confounded expanded clonotype changes. Researchers judged that diversity estimates from one million T cells fell short of true values. PBMC samples, being unsorted, prevented any conclusive comparison of naive and antigen-experienced cells.

Together with a sample-barcoded 5' primer, a J-beta primer mix was included in a second PCR lasting roughly 6 to 12 cycles. Using its own MiXCR run on the 5' RACE reads, TCRdb lists one record per CDR3 protein. The data hold about 1.5 million distinct CDR3 sequences, with around 40% observed a single time. Staff drew about 10 milliliters of peripheral blood from each donor. As regards this clonotype: Its antigen is still unknown.

Between the trimmed V and J ends, which lost 7 bases and 6 bases, there was a span of 16 bases. This CDR3 is 15 amino acids long. CDR1 and CDR2 (germline): MDHEN, SYDVKM. The source of this sequence is a woman under 30 in good health. The material sequenced was blood. The V and J genes are TRBV28 and TRBJ1-6; possibly TRBD1 for D (6 bases). The CDR3 sequence: CASTPQGSRNSPLHF. For the CDR3, the DNA is TGTGCCAGCACCCCACAGGGTTCGCGTAATTCACCCCTCCACTTT.